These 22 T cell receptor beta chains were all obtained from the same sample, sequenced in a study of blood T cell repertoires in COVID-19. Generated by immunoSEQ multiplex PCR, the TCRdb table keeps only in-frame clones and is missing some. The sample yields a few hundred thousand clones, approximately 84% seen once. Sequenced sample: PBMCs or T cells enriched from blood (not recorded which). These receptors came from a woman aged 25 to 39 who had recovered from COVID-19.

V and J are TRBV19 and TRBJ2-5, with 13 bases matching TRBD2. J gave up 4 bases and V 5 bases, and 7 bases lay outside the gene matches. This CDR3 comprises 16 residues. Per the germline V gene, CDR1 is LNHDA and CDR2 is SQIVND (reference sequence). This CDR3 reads CASSLRLAGGGETQYF. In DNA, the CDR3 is TGTGCCAGTAGTTTAAGACTAGCGGGAGGAGGAGAGACCCAGTACTTC.

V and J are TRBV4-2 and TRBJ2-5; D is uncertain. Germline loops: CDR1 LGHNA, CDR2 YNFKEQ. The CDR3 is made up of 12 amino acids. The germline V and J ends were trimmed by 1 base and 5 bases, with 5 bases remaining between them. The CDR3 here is CASSQGAETQYF. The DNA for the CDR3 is TGTGCCAGCAGCCAAGGGGCCGAGACCCAGTACTTC.

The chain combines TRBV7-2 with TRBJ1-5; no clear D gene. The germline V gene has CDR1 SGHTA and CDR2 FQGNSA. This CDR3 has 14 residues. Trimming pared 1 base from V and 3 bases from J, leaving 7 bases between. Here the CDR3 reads CASSLVPINQPQHF. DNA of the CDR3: TGTGCCAGCAGCTTAGTCCCCATCAATCAGCCCCAGCATTTT. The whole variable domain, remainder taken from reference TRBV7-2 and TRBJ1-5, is GAGVSQSPSNKVTEKGKDVELRCDPISGHTALYWYRQSLGQGLEFLIYFQGNSAPDKSGLPSDRFSAERTGGSVSTLTIQRTQQEDSAVYLCASSLVPINQPQHFGDGTRLSIL.

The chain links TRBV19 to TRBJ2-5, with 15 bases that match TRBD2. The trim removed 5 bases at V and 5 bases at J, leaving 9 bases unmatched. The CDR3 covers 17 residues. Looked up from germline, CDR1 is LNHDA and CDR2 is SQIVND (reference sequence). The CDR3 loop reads CASSLWTSGREMETQYF. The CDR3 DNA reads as TGTGCCAGTAGTCTCTGGACTAGCGGGAGGGAGATGGAGACCCAGTACTTC.

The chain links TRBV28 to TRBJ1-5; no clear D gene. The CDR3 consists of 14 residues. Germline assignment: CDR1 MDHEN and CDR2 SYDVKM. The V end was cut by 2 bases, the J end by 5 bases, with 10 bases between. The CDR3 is CASSLVSLHQPQHF. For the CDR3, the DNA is TGTGCCAGCAGTTTAGTTTCCCTTCATCAGCCCCAGCATTTT.

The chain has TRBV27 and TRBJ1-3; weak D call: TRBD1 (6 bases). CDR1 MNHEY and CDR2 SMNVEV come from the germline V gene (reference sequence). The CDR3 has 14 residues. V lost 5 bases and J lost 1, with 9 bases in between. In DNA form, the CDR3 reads TGTGCCAGCAGTGAAACAGGGTCTGGAAACACCATATATTTT. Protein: CASSETGSGNTIYF.

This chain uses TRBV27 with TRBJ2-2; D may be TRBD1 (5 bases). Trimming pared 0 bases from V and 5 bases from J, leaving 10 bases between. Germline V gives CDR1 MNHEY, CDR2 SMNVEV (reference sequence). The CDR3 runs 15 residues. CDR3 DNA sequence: TGTGCCAGCAGTTTATCCCGGACAAGTACCGGGGAGCTGTTTTTT. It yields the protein CASSLSRTSTGELFF.

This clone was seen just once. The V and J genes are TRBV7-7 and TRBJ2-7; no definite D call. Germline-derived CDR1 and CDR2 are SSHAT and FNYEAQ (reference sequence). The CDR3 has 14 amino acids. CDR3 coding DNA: TGTGCTAGCCCTTCCAGGCAGACGGCCTACGAGCAGTACTTC. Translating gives CASPSRQTAYEQYF.

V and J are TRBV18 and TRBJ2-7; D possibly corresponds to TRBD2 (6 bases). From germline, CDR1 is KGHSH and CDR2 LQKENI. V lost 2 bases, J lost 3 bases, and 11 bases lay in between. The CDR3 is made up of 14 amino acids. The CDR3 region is CASSPSDGGYEQYF. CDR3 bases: TGTGCCAGCTCACCATCGGACGGGGGCTACGAGCAGTACTTC. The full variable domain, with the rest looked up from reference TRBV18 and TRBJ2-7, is NAGVMQNPRHLVRRRGQEARLRCSPMKGHSHVYWYRQLPEEGLKFMVYLQKENIIDESGMPKERFSAEFPKEGPSILRIQQVVRGDSAAYFCASSPSDGGYEQYFGPGTRLTVT.

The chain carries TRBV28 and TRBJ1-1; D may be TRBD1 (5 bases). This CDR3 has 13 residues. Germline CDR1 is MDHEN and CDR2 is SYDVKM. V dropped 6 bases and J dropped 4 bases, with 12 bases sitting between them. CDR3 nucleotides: TGTGCCAGCAGGGAAGTTCAGGGCACTGAAGCTTTCTTT. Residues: CASREVQGTEAFF.

Written as DNA, the CDR3 is TGTGCCAGCAGCCAAGGCCGGTATGCCAAAAACATTCAGTACTTC. Translating it yields CASSQGRYAKNIQYF. This sequence joins TRBV3-1 (or the pseudogene TRBV3-2) and TRBJ2-4; D is ambiguous. Germline CDR1 and CDR2: LGHDT and YNNKEL (reference sequence). Trimming pared 1 base from V and 1 base from J, leaving 8 bases between. CDR3 length: 15 amino acids.

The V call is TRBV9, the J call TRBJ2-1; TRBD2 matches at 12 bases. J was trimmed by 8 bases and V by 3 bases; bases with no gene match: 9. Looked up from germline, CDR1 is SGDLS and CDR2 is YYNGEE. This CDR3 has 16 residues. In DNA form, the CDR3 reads TGTGCCAGCAGCGGTTTGACTAGCGGGAGTAGCCATGAGCAGTTCTTC. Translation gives CASSGLTSGSSHEQFF.

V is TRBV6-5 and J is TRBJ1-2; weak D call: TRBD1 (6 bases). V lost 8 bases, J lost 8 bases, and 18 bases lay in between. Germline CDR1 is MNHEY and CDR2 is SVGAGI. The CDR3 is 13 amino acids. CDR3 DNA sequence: TGTGCCAGCTGTCAGAGGGCAGACAGGGGCTACACCTTC. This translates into CASCQRADRGYTF.

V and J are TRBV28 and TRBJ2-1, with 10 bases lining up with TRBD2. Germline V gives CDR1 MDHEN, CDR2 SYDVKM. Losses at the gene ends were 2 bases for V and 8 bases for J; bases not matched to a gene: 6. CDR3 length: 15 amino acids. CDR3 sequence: CASSLVLAGEYEQFF. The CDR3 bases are TGTGCCAGCAGTTTAGTCCTAGCGGGAGAGTATGAGCAGTTCTTC. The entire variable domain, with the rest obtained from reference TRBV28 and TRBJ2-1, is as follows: DVKVTQSSRYLVKRTGEKVFLECVQDMDHENMFWYRQDPGLGLRLIYFSYDVKMKEKGDIPEGYSVSREKKERFSLILESASTNQTSMYLCASSLVLAGEYEQFFGPGTRLTVL.

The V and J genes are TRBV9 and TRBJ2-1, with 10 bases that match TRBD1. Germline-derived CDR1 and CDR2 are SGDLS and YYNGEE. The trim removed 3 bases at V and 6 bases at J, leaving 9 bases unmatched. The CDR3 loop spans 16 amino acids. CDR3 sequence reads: CASSALGGQGINEQFF. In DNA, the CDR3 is TGTGCCAGCAGCGCTTTGGGGGGACAGGGGATCAATGAGCAGTTCTTC.

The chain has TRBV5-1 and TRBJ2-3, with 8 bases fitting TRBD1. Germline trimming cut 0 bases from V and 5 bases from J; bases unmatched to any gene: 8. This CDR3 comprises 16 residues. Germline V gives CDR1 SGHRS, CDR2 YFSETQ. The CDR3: CASSLGSGGWGDTQYF. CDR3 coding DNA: TGCGCCAGCAGCTTGGGGTCAGGGGGCTGGGGAGATACGCAGTATTTT. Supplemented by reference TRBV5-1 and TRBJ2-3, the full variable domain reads KAGVTQTPRYLIKTRGQQVTLSCSPISGHRSVSWYQQTPGQGLQFLFEYFSETQRNKGNFPGRFSGRQFSNSRSEMNVSTLELGDSALYLCASSLGSGGWGDTQYFGPGTRLTVL.

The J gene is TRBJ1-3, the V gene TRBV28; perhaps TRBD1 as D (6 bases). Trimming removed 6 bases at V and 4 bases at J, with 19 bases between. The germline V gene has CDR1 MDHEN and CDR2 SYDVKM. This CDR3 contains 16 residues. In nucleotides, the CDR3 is TGTGCCAGCAGACAGCGAGAGGACAGATTAGGAAACACCATATATTTT. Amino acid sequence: CASRQREDRLGNTIYF.

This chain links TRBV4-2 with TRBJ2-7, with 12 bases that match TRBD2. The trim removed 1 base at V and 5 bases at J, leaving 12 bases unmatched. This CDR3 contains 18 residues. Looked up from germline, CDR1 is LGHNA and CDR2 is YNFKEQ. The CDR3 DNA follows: TGTGCCAGCAGCCAAGTTGGTTCCCTAGCGGGAGGGCCCAACGAGCAGTACTTC. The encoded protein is CASSQVGSLAGGPNEQYF.

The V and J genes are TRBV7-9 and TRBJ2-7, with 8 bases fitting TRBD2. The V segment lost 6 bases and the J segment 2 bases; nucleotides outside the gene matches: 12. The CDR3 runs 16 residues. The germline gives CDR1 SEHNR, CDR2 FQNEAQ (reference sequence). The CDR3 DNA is TGTGCCAGCAGTCCACCGACTAGCGAGGGACCCTACGAGCAGTACTTC. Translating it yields CASSPPTSEGPYEQYF.

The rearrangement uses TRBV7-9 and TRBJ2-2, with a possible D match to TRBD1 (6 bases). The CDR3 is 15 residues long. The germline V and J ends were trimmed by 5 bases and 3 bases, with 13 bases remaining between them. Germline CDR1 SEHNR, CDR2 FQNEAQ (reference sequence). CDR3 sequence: CASSPDSRDTGELFF. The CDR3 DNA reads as TGTGCCAGCAGCCCGGACAGCAGGGACACCGGGGAGCTGTTTTTT.

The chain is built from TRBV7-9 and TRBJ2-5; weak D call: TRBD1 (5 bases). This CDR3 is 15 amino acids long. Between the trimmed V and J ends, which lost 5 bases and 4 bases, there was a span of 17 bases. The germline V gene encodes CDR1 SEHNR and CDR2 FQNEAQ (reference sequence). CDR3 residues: CASSRDSLRGETQYF. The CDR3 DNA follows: TGTGCCAGCAGCCGCGACTCCTTAAGGGGAGAGACCCAGTACTTC.

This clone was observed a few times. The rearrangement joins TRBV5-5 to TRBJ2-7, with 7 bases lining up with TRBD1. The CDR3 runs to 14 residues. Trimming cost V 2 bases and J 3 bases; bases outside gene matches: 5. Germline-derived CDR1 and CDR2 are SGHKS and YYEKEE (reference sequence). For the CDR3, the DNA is TGTGCCAGCAGCTTCGGACAGGCGTTCTACGAGCAGTACTTC. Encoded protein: CASSFGQAFYEQYF. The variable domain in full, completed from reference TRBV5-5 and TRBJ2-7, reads DAGVTQSPTHLIKTRGQQVTLRCSPISGHKSVSWYQQVLGQGPQFIFQYYEKEERGRGNFPDRFSARQFPNYSSELNVNALLLGDSALYLCASSFGQAFYEQYFGPGTRLTVT.